This record looks at one T cell receptor (beta chain) sequence and its context. Its target is not known. An amount of RNA that ranged from 0.5 to 1 ug was reverse transcribed with random hexamers. One entry per CDR3 protein, called by TCRdb with MiXCR from the immunoSEQ multiplex PCR reads. Altogether over 130,000 distinct CDR3 sequences are present, 95% being singletons, with the ten largest covering roughly 0.14%. Blood CD8+ and CD4+ T cells underwent high-throughput TCR beta sequencing. TEMRA cells were enriched by FACS, and CD4+ and CD8+ T cells were negatively isolated. These data come from a study of CD8 T cells in Susac syndrome. The study, taken as a whole, reports: Regarding the TCR sequencing and HLA analysis, the study admitted that a relatively small number of individuals were involved.

The CDR3 loop spans 15 amino acids. V lost 6 bases and J lost 5; bases outside the gene matches: 11. CDR1 MNHEY and CDR2 SMNVEV come from the germline V gene (reference sequence). This chain uses TRBV27 with TRBJ1-2; 8 nucleotides align to TRBD1. Sequenced material: CD4+ T cells from PBMCs. This sequence originates from a human donor with Susac syndrome. CDR3 sequence (DNA): TGTGCCAGCAGGACCCCTCGGGACAGGAGTTATGGCTACACCTTC. It translates to CASRTPRDRSYGYTF.